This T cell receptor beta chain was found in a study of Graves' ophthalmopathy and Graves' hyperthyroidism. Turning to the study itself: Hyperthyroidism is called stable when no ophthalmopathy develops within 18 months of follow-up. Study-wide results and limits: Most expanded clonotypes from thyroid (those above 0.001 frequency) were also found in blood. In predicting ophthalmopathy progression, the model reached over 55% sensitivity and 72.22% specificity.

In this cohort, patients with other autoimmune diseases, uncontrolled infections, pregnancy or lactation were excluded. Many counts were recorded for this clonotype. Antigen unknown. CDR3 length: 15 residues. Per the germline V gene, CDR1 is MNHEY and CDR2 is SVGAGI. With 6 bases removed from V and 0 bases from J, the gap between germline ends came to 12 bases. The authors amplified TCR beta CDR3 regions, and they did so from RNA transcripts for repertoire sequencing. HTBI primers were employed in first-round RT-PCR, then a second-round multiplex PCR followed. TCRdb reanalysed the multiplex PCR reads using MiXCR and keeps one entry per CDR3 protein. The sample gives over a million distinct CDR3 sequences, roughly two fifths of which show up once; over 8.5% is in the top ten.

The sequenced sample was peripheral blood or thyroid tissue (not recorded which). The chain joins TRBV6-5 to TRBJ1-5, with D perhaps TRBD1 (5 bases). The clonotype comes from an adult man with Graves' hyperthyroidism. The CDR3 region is CASRVGGYSNQPQHF. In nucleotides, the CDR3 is TGTGCCAGCAGGGTTGGGGGGTATAGCAATCAGCCCCAGCATTTT.